These 10 T cell receptor beta chains share one sample of origin, sequenced in a study of human T cells and chemical hapten exposure. As to time point: patch test 1, 2 weeks after DPC sensitization. Treatment indicated: therapeutic diphenylcyclopropenone sensitization with weekly scalp DPC. Via MiXCR, TCRdb re-called the RACE reads, giving one row per CDR3 protein. This repertoire shows 150,000 to 200,000 distinct CDR3 sequences, about a fifth found once; its top ten account for approximately 6.4%. The specimen was whole blood, collected in connection with sensitization to the hapten diphenylcyclopropenone (DPC). These receptors all stem from a woman aged 45-65 years with alopecia areata. Some clones in this sample may be carry-over from other donors' samples.

The CDR3 here is CASSLGSGVTDTQYF. The CDR3 DNA is TGTGCCAGCAGCTTAGGGTCAGGGGTAACAGATACGCAGTATTTT. The chain is built from TRBV7-2 and TRBJ2-3, with D perhaps TRBD1 (6 bases). There are 15 residues in the CDR3. Germline CDR1 is SGHTA and CDR2 is FQGNSA. The V end lost 1 base, the J end lost 3 bases, and 11 bases lay between the germline ends.

The chain uses TRBV3-1 and TRBJ1-1; no reliable D call. Trimming took off 1 base at V and 9 bases at J, with 12 bases between the two ends. Germline values: CDR1 LGHDT, CDR2 YNNKEL (reference sequence). This CDR3 spans 13 amino acids. CDR3 coding DNA: TGTGCCAGCAGCCAAGGAGAGAATGGCAAAGCTTTCTTT. Amino acid sequence: CASSQGENGKAFF.

Only a few counts were recorded for this clonotype. The chain recombines TRBV20-1 with TRBJ1-2; TRBD1 agrees at 7 bases. The length of the CDR3 is 14 residues. CDR1 and CDR2 (germline): DFQATT, SNEGSKA (reference sequence). V lost 6 bases and J lost 8; bases outside the gene matches: 15. CDR3: CSAQARQGHRGYTF. CDR3 in DNA: TGCAGTGCCCAGGCCAGACAGGGCCACCGCGGCTACACCTTC.

The chain recombines TRBV12-3 or TRBV12-4 with TRBJ2-5; possible D gene TRBD2, 6 bases. CDR3 length equals 16 residues. V was cut by 5 bases and J by 2 bases, with 18 bases left in between. This CDR3 is CASSPYQGRGQETQYF. In nucleotides, the CDR3 is TGTGCCAGCAGTCCCTACCAGGGTCGGGGGCAAGAGACCCAGTACTTC.

This clonotype was detected a few times. This sequence joins TRBV29-1 and TRBJ1-1, with no clear D. Trimming removed 5 bases at V and 1 base at J, with 11 bases between. The CDR3 loop spans 13 amino acids. Germline CDR1 is SQVTM and CDR2 is ANQGSEA. The CDR3 nucleotides are TGCAGCGTTTTGTTGAGTTGGAACACTGAAGCTTTCTTT. Translation gives CSVLLSWNTEAFF.

This clonotype came up a few times. This rearrangement joins TRBV7-2 to TRBJ2-1, with no clear D. V was cut by 5 bases and J by 12 bases, with 20 bases left in between. The CDR3 runs to 14 residues. The germline V gene has CDR1 SGHTA and CDR2 FQGNSA. CDR3 sequence (DNA): TGTGCCAGCAGCCCGGATTCCGTGAGCGTCTGGCAGTTCTTC. Its translation: CASSPDSVSVWQFF.

The chain joins TRBV5-6 to TRBJ2-3; D gene unclear. The length of the CDR3 is 14 residues. The germline gives CDR1 SGHDT, CDR2 YYEEEE. V shed 1 base and J shed 11 bases, with 17 bases lying between them. The CDR3 sequence: CASSLSGPPRLQYF. In nucleotides, the CDR3 is TGTGCCAGCAGCTTGTCAGGTCCGCCCAGATTGCAGTATTTT. The variable domain in full, completed from reference TRBV5-6 and TRBJ2-3, reads DAGVTQSPTHLIKTRGQQVTLRCSPKSGHDTVSWYQQALGQGPQFIFQYYEEEERQRGNFPDRFSGHQFPNYSSELNVNALLLGDSALYLCASSLSGPPRLQYFGPGTRLTVL.

This clonotype came up a few times. V and J are TRBV6-1 and TRBJ2-1, with 9 bases matching TRBD1. From germline, CDR1 is MNHNS and CDR2 SASEGT. V shed 5 bases, J shed 4 bases, and the junction held 9 bases outside the gene matches. This CDR3 has 16 amino acids. The CDR3 sequence is CASSHLPGQGYNEQFF. The CDR3 DNA sequence: TGTGCCAGCAGTCATTTGCCGGGACAGGGATACAATGAGCAGTTCTTC.

The chain employs TRBV28 and TRBJ2-7; D unclear. The CDR3 totals 12 residues. Germline V gene lookup returns CDR1 MDHEN and CDR2 SYDVKM. Trimming left V 6 bases short and J 3 bases short, with 9 bases between. CDR3 protein: CASSPGRYEQYF. In DNA form, the CDR3 reads TGTGCCAGCAGCCCCGGCCGCTACGAGCAGTACTTC.

In nucleotides, the CDR3 is TGTGCCAGCAGTGAAGGGCGGAACAGGTATAGCAATCAGCCCCAGCATTTT. Translated: CASSEGRNRYSNQPQHF. The chain employs TRBV6-1 and TRBJ1-5; TRBD1 might be the D (5 bases). V gave up 1 base and J gave up 0 bases, with 13 bases separating them. Germline-derived CDR1 and CDR2 are MNHNS and SASEGT. The CDR3 has 17 amino acids.